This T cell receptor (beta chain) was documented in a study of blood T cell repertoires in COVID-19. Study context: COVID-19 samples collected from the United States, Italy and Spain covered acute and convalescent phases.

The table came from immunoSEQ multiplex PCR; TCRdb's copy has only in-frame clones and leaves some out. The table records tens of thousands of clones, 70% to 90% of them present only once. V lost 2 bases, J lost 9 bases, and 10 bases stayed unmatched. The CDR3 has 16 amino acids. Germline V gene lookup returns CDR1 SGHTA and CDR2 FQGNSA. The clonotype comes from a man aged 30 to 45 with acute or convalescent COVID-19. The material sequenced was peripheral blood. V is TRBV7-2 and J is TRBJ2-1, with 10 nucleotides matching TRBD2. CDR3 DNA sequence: TGTGCCAGCAGCTTAAAAGCCGGGACTAGCGTTACTGAGCAGTTCTTC. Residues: CASSLKAGTSVTEQFF.